One and the same sample provided the 7 T cell receptor beta chains below, sequenced in a study of untreated major depressive disorder. Produced via immunoSEQ multiplex PCR; TCRdb's table is partial and in-frame only. The repertoire holds about 21,000 clones, with 85% to 90% as singletons. The sample was CD4+ T cells from PBMCs. The source of these receptors is a middle-aged woman in good health.

The chain couples TRBV7-9 to TRBJ1-1; TRBD1 matches at 7 bases. Germline CDR1 reads SEHNR; CDR2 reads FQNEAQ (reference sequence). The V and J ends lost 3 bases and 1 base, in that order; junction bases with no gene match: 2. This CDR3 region has 14 residues. CDR3 DNA: TGTGCCAGCAGCTTGCAGGGGGGGAACACTGAAGCTTTCTTT. Residues: CASSLQGGNTEAFF.

This clone was detected a few times. The chain joins TRBV5-6 to TRBJ1-5; 7 bases map to TRBD1. Looked up from germline, CDR1 is SGHDT and CDR2 is YYEEEE. Losses at the gene ends were 2 bases for V and 2 bases for J; bases not matched to a gene: 1. This CDR3 is 14 amino acids long. CDR3 sequence reads: CASSFGQGNQPQHF. CDR3 DNA: TGTGCCAGCAGCTTTGGACAGGGCAATCAGCCCCAGCATTTT.

The chain carries TRBV27 and TRBJ1-1; D gene uncertain. Per germline, CDR1 MNHEY and CDR2 SMNVEV (reference sequence). V lost 6 bases, J lost 5 bases, and 13 bases lay in between. The CDR3 contains 13 residues. CDR3 loop: CASRFGFGTEAFF. CDR3 in DNA: TGTGCCAGCAGGTTCGGGTTCGGGACTGAAGCTTTCTTT.

The chain has TRBV7-9 and TRBJ2-7; D call uncertain. Germline values: CDR1 SEHNR, CDR2 FQNEAQ (reference sequence). V was trimmed by 0 bases and J by 6 bases, leaving 18 bases between them. This CDR3 spans 16 amino acids. Written as DNA, the CDR3 is TGTGCCAGCAGCTTAGCGGGAAGACTTACATTGGGCGAGCAGTACGTC. It specifies CASSLAGRLTLGEQYV.

With regard to this clone: A junction end diverges from the germline sequence, so it may reflect a read error. The gene calls are TRBV7-7 and TRBJ2-3; TRBD2 might be the D (6 bases). This CDR3 comprises 15 residues. Germline V CDR1 and CDR2: SSHAT, FNYEAQ (reference sequence). The CDR3 here is CASSLAPGVADTQYF. DNA for the CDR3: TGTGCTAGCAGCTTAGCGCCGGGAGTGGCAGATACGCAGTATTTT.

The chain joins TRBV5-1 to TRBJ2-3; D call uncertain. CDR1 is SGHRS and CDR2 is YFSETQ in the germline V gene. The CDR3 consists of 13 residues. Trimming left V 2 bases short and J 5 bases short, with 9 bases between. CDR3: CASSFRPEDTQYF. CDR3 coding DNA: TGCGCCAGCAGCTTCCGGCCCGAAGATACGCAGTATTTT.

The chain employs TRBV10-3 and TRBJ2-2; 9 nucleotides match TRBD2. CDR1 ENHRY and CDR2 SYGVKD come from the germline V gene. This CDR3 has 15 amino acids. Trimming removed 7 bases from V and 1 base from J; junction bases left unmatched: 4. The CDR3: CAINIAGVNTGELFF. As DNA, the CDR3 is TGTGCCATCAATATAGCGGGGGTGAACACCGGGGAGCTGTTTTTT.